The next 23 T cell receptor beta chains were all read from a single sample in a study of graft-versus-host responses after intestinal transplantation. Here immunoSEQ multiplex PCR was the method, and the copy in TCRdb shows in-frame clones only, minus some. The sample lists 85,000 to 100,000 clones, about 82% seen once, with about 1.5% in the top ten. Specimen: PBMCs, collected 255 days after intestinal transplant. The origin of the receptors is a human patient who received an intestinal transplant, so some T cells may come from the graft donor.

The V and J genes are TRBV7-2 and TRBJ1-2; D gene unclear. CDR1 is SGHTA, CDR2 FQGNSA, per germline. This CDR3 comprises 12 residues. The V gene lost 5 bases and the J gene lost 7 bases, with 11 bases spanning the gap. The CDR3 region has the DNA TGTGCCAGCAGCCCCAGATTAGGTGGCTACACCTTC. This gives the protein CASSPRLGGYTF.

The chain has TRBV21-1 and TRBJ2-5; TRBD1, as called in the table, went unchecked against the DNA. TRBV21-1 is recorded as a pseudogene. The CDR3 extends over 12 amino acids. The CDR3 here is CASTTGWETQYF. The CDR3, as DNA: TGTGCCAGCACCACAGGGTGGGAGACCCAGTACTTC.

The chain is built from TRBV6-1 and TRBJ2-7, with 7 bases fitting TRBD1. Trimming at V came to 5 bases and at J to 3 bases, leaving 4 bases not matched to a gene. The V gene's germline CDR1 is MNHNS and CDR2 SASEGT. CDR3 size: 13 residues. The CDR3 nucleotides read TGTGCCAGCAGTCAGGGGACAGACTACGAGCAGTACTTC. It translates to CASSQGTDYEQYF.

The genes are TRBV5-4 and TRBJ2-3, with D possibly being TRBD1 (5 bases). Trimming took off 4 bases at V and 0 bases at J, with 12 bases between the two ends. CDR1 is SGHNT, CDR2 YYREEE, per germline (reference sequence). The CDR3 covers 15 residues. The CDR3 nucleotides are TGTGCCAGCAGCCTGTCGACAGATAGCACAGATACGCAGTATTTT. Translated: CASSLSTDSTDTQYF.

This rearrangement joins TRBV5-1 to TRBJ2-7; 9 bases line up with TRBD1. Unmatched junction bases numbered 8, after V lost 3 bases and J lost 7 bases. The germline V gene has CDR1 SGHRS and CDR2 YFSETQ. The CDR3 spans 14 residues. The CDR3 DNA sequence: TGCGCCAGCAGCTGGACAGGGGCCCAGGGGGAGCAGTACTTC. Residues: CASSWTGAQGEQYF.

Concerning this clone: One end of the junction fails to match germline, which may point to a read error. The chain has TRBV6-1 and TRBJ2-1, with D unresolved. The CDR3 is 16 amino acids. Per germline, CDR1 MNHNS and CDR2 SASEGT. Written as DNA, the CDR3 is TGTGCCAGCATTGAAGACTCCTTCGACCGGTTCAATGAGCAGTTCTTC. Protein sequence: CASIEDSFDRFNEQFF.

The chain employs TRBV28 and TRBJ1-2; D is unclear. The CDR3 runs to 13 residues. Germline values: CDR1 MDHEN, CDR2 SYDVKM. Trimming cost V 3 bases and J 1 base, with 6 bases left between them. DNA of the CDR3: TGTGCCAGCAGTTTTTCAATTAACTATGGCTACACCTTC. Amino acid sequence: CASSFSINYGYTF.

V and J are TRBV28 and TRBJ1-3, with a tentative D call TRBD1 (5 bases). The CDR3 contains 12 residues. Trimming left V 3 bases short and J 7 bases short, with 7 bases between. The germline V gene has CDR1 MDHEN and CDR2 SYDVKM. CDR3 sequence (DNA): TGTGCCAGCAGTTTGGGGGGGAACACCATATATTTT. Translating gives CASSLGGNTIYF.

This clone was picked up one time. The J gene is TRBJ1-1, the V gene TRBV18; TRBD1 might be the D (5 bases). The ends were cut back, 3 bases at V and 3 bases at J, with 17 bases in the middle. Germline CDR1 is KGHSH and CDR2 is LQKENI. The CDR3 sequence is 16 residues long. The CDR3 loop reads CASSPEGPQRDTEAFF. The CDR3 region has the DNA TGTGCCAGCTCACCCGAGGGGCCCCAGCGGGACACTGAAGCTTTCTTT.

This clone was seen only once. In DNA, the CDR3 is TGTGCCAGCAGTTTTGGGTCCGAGAACACTGAAGCTTTCTTT. The encoded protein is CASSFGSENTEAFF. V usage is TRBV27 and J usage is TRBJ1-1; D gene ambiguous. Trimming stripped 3 bases from V and 1 base from J, with 9 bases between. The CDR3 is 14 amino acids. The germline CDR1 and CDR2 sequences are MNHEY and SMNVEV (reference sequence).

This clone came up once. CDR3 sequence (DNA): TGTGCCAGCTCGGGATCCACGGGGACAGATACGCAGTATTTT. It is translated as CASSGSTGTDTQYF. This chain connects TRBV6-1 to TRBJ2-3, with D possibly being TRBD2 (5 bases). V lost 8 bases to trimming and J lost 3 bases, with 15 bases between them. The CDR3 is made up of 14 amino acids. Looked up from germline, CDR1 is MNHNS and CDR2 is SASEGT.

V gene TRBV9 combines with J gene TRBJ1-3, with unresolved D. CDR1 SGDLS and CDR2 YYNGEE come from the germline V gene. V dropped 3 bases and J dropped 0 bases, with 7 bases sitting between them. This CDR3 spans 14 amino acids. CDR3 DNA sequence: TGTGCCAGCAGCGCCGGGGACTCTGGAAACACCATATATTTT. Translated: CASSAGDSGNTIYF.

The rearrangement links TRBV10-1 to TRBJ2-1; 14 bases align to TRBD2. This CDR3 is built from 19 residues. The trim removed 2 bases at V and 5 bases at J, leaving 11 bases unmatched. Per germline, CDR1 WNHNN and CDR2 SYGVQD (reference sequence). CDR3 DNA sequence: TGCGCCAGCAGTGAGCGGAGACTAGCGGGAGGGCCGAGGGACAATGAGCAGTTCTTC. Translating it yields CASSERRLAGGPRDNEQFF.

The DNA for the CDR3 is TGTGCCAGCAGCCCGGACAGATCTTTGGGCGAGCAGTACTTC. This codes for CASSPDRSLGEQYF. The chain uses TRBV5-5 and TRBJ2-7; D might be TRBD1 (6 bases). Germline V lookup: CDR1 SGHKS, CDR2 YYEKEE (reference sequence). V lost 4 bases and J lost 6, with 17 bases in between. CDR3 length equals 14 residues.

This chain uses TRBV7-2 with TRBJ2-5; 11 positions agree with TRBD2. V shed 0 bases and J 4 bases; nucleotides not matched to a gene: 4. The CDR3 consists of 16 residues. Germline CDR1 and CDR2: SGHTA and FQGNSA. CDR3 coding DNA: TGTGCCAGCAGCTTAGCGCTAGCGGGGGGAGTAGAGACCCAGTACTTC. It encodes CASSLALAGGVETQYF.

The chain joins TRBV4-1 to TRBJ2-7, with 7 bases identical to TRBD2. Germline V gene data show CDR1 as MGHRA and CDR2 as YSYEKL. V shed 3 bases, J shed 1 base, and the junction held 12 bases outside the gene matches. The CDR3 length is 17 residues. DNA for the CDR3: TGCGCCAGCAGCCATGACCTTGTGGGGGGGGTTTCCTACGAGCAGTACTTC. Translating gives CASSHDLVGGVSYEQYF.

Here the CDR3 DNA reads TGTGCCAGCAGCCCGTCAGTGAACTATGGCTACACCTTC. It is translated as CASSPSVNYGYTF. The chain links TRBV7-9 to TRBJ1-2; D ambiguous. This CDR3 has 13 amino acids. The V gene's germline CDR1 is SEHNR and CDR2 FQNEAQ (reference sequence). V was trimmed by 5 bases and J by 2 bases, leaving 9 bases between them.

This rearrangement joins TRBV28 to TRBJ1-3; the D is unclear. V was trimmed by 7 bases and J by 1 base, leaving 23 bases between them. The CDR3 spans 18 residues. Germline V gene lookup returns CDR1 MDHEN and CDR2 SYDVKM. DNA for the CDR3: TGTGCCAGCATTCCCGCCCTCGGTTGGGAGGGATCTGGAAACACCATATATTTT. Encoded protein: CASIPALGWEGSGNTIYF.

V is TRBV5-1 and J is TRBJ2-1, with D hard to call. CDR3 length: 12 amino acids. Germline V lookup: CDR1 SGHRS, CDR2 YFSETQ. V lost 1 base and J 5 bases, leaving 4 bases between the germline ends. The CDR3 region is CASSLLDNEQFF. In DNA, the CDR3 is TGCGCCAGCAGCTTGCTGGACAATGAGCAGTTCTTC.

V is TRBV5-1 and J is TRBJ2-2; 7 bases map to TRBD2. Germline lookup yields CDR1 SGHRS and CDR2 YFSETQ. The CDR3 is made up of 15 amino acids. The ends lost 1 base at V and 7 bases at J; junction bases unmatched: 7. The CDR3 reads CASSLLGGSVGELFF. Here the CDR3 DNA reads TGCGCCAGCAGCTTGCTCGGGGGGTCGGTCGGGGAGCTGTTTTTT.

This chain connects TRBV30 to TRBJ2-7; 8 bases align to TRBD1. The V gene end was trimmed by 3 bases and the J gene end by 3 bases; junction bases not matched to a gene: 7. The germline V gene encodes CDR1 GTSNPN and CDR2 SVGIG (reference sequence). The CDR3 sequence is 14 residues long. CDR3 bases: TGTGCCTGGAGCCGACAGGGGACCCACTACGAGCAGTACGTC. This codes for CAWSRQGTHYEQYV.

This clone was counted only a few times. The chain is built from TRBV25-1 and TRBJ2-3, with 7 bases identical to TRBD1. Germline values: CDR1 MGHDK, CDR2 SYGVNS. This CDR3 is built from 15 residues. The ends lost 2 bases at V and 2 bases at J; junction bases unmatched: 4. The CDR3 region is CASSEGDRDTDTQYF. The CDR3 nucleotides read TGTGCCAGCAGTGAAGGGGACAGAGACACAGATACGCAGTATTTT.

The chain employs TRBV25-1 and TRBJ1-2, with D possibly being TRBD1 (6 bases). From germline, CDR1 is MGHDK and CDR2 SYGVNS. V was cut by 0 bases and J by 8 bases, with 13 bases left in between. The CDR3 length is 14 residues. DNA of the CDR3: TGTGCCAGCAGTGAATACAGGGGTAGGGGGGGCTACACCTTC. This encodes CASSEYRGRGGYTF.